The present T cell receptor beta chain was sequenced within a study of blood T cell repertoires in COVID-19. Study-level information: Material from acute and convalescent COVID-19 was sourced from the United States, Italy and Spain. T cells, B-cell-depleted T cells, or PBMCs provided the cDNA or gDNA that served as material.

The ends lost 2 bases at V and 3 bases at J; junction bases unmatched: 3. Germline V gene data show CDR1 as KGHSH and CDR2 as LQKENI. The CDR3 is 15 residues long. Authors' data handling: Estimation of nucleated cell counts relied on the amplification of reference gene primers. Some clones are missing from TCRdb's copy, which holds only in-frame ones; the method was immunoSEQ multiplex PCR. V, J and clone size reflect that table, while D and trimming were determined from the DNA. The table lists approximately 240,000 clones, around 82% of them singletons. V usage is TRBV18 and J usage is TRBJ2-5, with 10 bases that match TRBD2. This receptor was obtained from a woman older than 75 with active or convalescent COVID-19. Material for sequencing was peripheral blood. The CDR3 is CASSPFLAGEETQYF. The CDR3, as DNA: TGTGCCAGCTCACCATTCCTAGCGGGAGAAGAGACCCAGTACTTC.